The present T cell receptor (beta chain) was sequenced within a study of shared clonotypes between healthy human individuals. Looked up from germline, CDR1 is SEHNR and CDR2 is FQNEAQ (reference sequence). The CDR3 has 14 amino acids. With respect to this clone: The junction differs from germline at one of its ends, possibly a read error.

Free of recent acute infections or vaccinations, the donors were healthy HIV-negative adults. All participating donors were Caucasian adults from Nashville, Tennessee. When samples were unsorted, roughly 91 million PBMCs were used for genomic DNA. Each unsorted PBMC replicate got 300 ng genomic DNA, roughly 30,000 genomes. Only in-frame clones appear in the TCRdb table, and some are missing; sequencing was by immunoSEQ multiplex PCR. There are a few hundred thousand clones in the sample; around 77% occur only once, and around 11% lies in the top ten. The rearrangement links TRBV7-9 to TRBJ1-2; a possible D gene is TRBD1 (6 bases). This receptor was taken from a woman in her thirties or forties in good health. Some clones in this sample may be carry-over from other donors' samples. Material for sequencing was PBMCs. The CDR3 is CASSQDRTNYGYTF. The CDR3, as DNA: TGCGCCAGCAGCCAGGACAGAACCAACTATGGCTACACCTTC.